Presented here are 24 T cell receptor beta chains from one specimen sequenced in a study of early T cells in non-severe SARS-CoV-2 infection. A single record per CDR3 protein comes from TCRdb applying MiXCR to the 5' RACE reads. The sample holds around 60,000 distinct CDR3 sequences, around 13% seen once. Sequenced material: whole blood. Source of these receptors: an adult who was a healthcare worker with PCR-confirmed SARS-CoV-2 infection or an uninfected control (not recorded which).

This clonotype was observed a few times. The chain has TRBV7-2 and TRBJ2-7; D gene unclear. The V end was cut by 3 bases, the J end by 0 bases, with 9 bases between. Per germline, CDR1 SGHTA and CDR2 FQGNSA. The CDR3 sequence is 14 residues long. The CDR3 protein is CASSFETVSYEQYF. The DNA for the CDR3 is TGTGCCAGCAGCTTTGAAACGGTCTCCTACGAGCAGTACTTC.

In its sample, this clonotype was seen many times. The chain uses TRBV25-1 and TRBJ1-6; TRBD1 matches at 10 bases. The ends lost 3 bases at V and 10 bases at J; junction bases unmatched: 3. The CDR3 length is 14 residues. The germline CDR1 and CDR2 sequences are MGHDK and SYGVNS. The CDR3 DNA reads TGTGCCAGCAGTGAGCAGACAGGGGGCTCACCCCTCCACTTT. Translation: CASSEQTGGSPLHF.

This clonotype was counted only a few times. The gene calls are TRBV7-2 and TRBJ2-3; D tentatively fits TRBD1 or TRBD2 (5 bases each). Trimming cost V 4 bases and J 6 bases, with 14 bases left between them. The CDR3 length is 14 residues. The V gene's germline CDR1 is SGHTA and CDR2 FQGNSA. CDR3 in DNA: TGTGCCAGCAGCTCGGGGACCGTCCTGGATACGCAGTATTTT. The encoded protein is CASSSGTVLDTQYF.

In its sample, this clonotype was seen many times. CDR3 bases: TGTGCCAGCAGCCTTTACAGGGGAGGGATCACTGAAGCTTTCTTT. Protein product: CASSLYRGGITEAFF. V usage is TRBV7-9 and J usage is TRBJ1-1, with TRBD1 matching 7 bases. With 5 bases clipped from V and 4 bases from J, the junction kept 10 bases outside the gene matches. Germline CDR1 is SEHNR and CDR2 is FQNEAQ (reference sequence). The CDR3 covers 15 residues.

This clonotype came up many times. The chain has TRBV20-1 and TRBJ2-7, with D tentatively TRBD2 (6 bases). V was pared by 3 bases and J by 2 bases, with 14 bases between. The germline V gene has CDR1 DFQATT and CDR2 SNEGSKA (reference sequence). The CDR3 covers 14 residues. Here the CDR3 reads CSASIGGRTYEQYF. Here the CDR3 DNA reads TGCAGTGCTAGTATCGGGGGAAGAACCTACGAGCAGTACTTC.

This clonotype showed up many times. The chain joins TRBV27 to TRBJ2-7, with D uncertain. The germline V and J ends were trimmed by 4 bases and 4 bases, with 14 bases remaining between them. CDR3 length equals 14 residues. Germline assignment: CDR1 MNHEY and CDR2 SMNVEV (reference sequence). The CDR3 DNA reads TGTGCCAGCAGTTCGCTAGAATTTCTGTACGAGCAGTACTTC. As protein: CASSSLEFLYEQYF.

The chain links TRBV9 to TRBJ2-5, with 8 bases lining up with TRBD2. Per the germline V gene, CDR1 is SGDLS and CDR2 is YYNGEE. V was pared by 4 bases and J by 5 bases, with 4 bases of the junction left unmatched. The CDR3 covers 13 residues. DNA for the CDR3: TGTGCCAGCAGCAACCAGCGGGGGGAGACCCAGTACTTC. Protein: CASSNQRGETQYF.

This clonotype was counted at least ten times. The gene calls are TRBV3-1 and TRBJ1-6; 7 nucleotides align to TRBD1. The CDR3 covers 16 residues. Germline lookup yields CDR1 LGHDT and CDR2 YNNKEL (reference sequence). V shed 1 base and J 7 bases; nucleotides not matched to a gene: 7. As DNA, the CDR3 is TGTGCCAGCAGCCAAGTGGGAGGGGGCAGGAATTCACCCCTCCACTTT. It translates to CASSQVGGGRNSPLHF.

In this sample, this clonotype turned up a few times. The chain recombines TRBV7-2 with TRBJ1-5; D is perhaps TRBD1 (5 bases). This CDR3 is built from 13 residues. Germline assignment: CDR1 SGHTA and CDR2 FQGNSA. Trimming stripped 4 bases from V and 7 bases from J, with 11 bases between. The CDR3 DNA is TGTGCCAGCAGCTCCACGTGGGACCAGCCCCAGCATTTT. This sequence encodes CASSSTWDQPQHF.

This clonotype occurred a few times. V and J are TRBV29-1 and TRBJ2-7, with D possibly matching TRBD2 (6 bases). V lost 4 bases and J 2 bases, leaving 12 bases between the germline ends. CDR1 and CDR2 (germline): SQVTM, ANQGSEA. This CDR3 has 13 residues. This CDR3 is CSVGGEVTYEQYF. The CDR3 DNA follows: TGCAGCGTTGGGGGGGAGGTGACCTACGAGCAGTACTTC.

This clonotype was detected ten times or more. The chain joins TRBV3-1 to TRBJ2-7; 8 bases are a match to TRBD1. J lost 6 bases, V lost 0 bases, and 7 bases had no gene match. Germline CDR1 reads LGHDT; CDR2 reads YNNKEL (reference sequence). The CDR3 spans 15 residues. CDR3 sequence: CASSQDLTRGREQYF. In DNA form, the CDR3 reads TGTGCCAGCAGCCAAGATCTTACCAGGGGGCGCGAGCAGTACTTC.

The V and J genes are TRBV18 and TRBJ2-1; the D gene could be TRBD1 or TRBD2 (5 bases each). The germline V gene has CDR1 KGHSH and CDR2 LQKENI. The V end lost 4 bases, the J end lost 8 bases, and 18 bases lay between the germline ends. The CDR3 extends over 15 amino acids. As DNA, the CDR3 is TGTGCCAGCTCACTTCCCGGGTCGAGGGGCGATGAGCAGTTCTTC. Translated: CASSLPGSRGDEQFF.

Ten or more counts support this clonotype. The chain couples TRBV4-3 to TRBJ2-5; D remains unclear. Trimming took 0 bases from V and 5 from J, leaving 13 bases between them. The CDR3 runs to 15 residues. In germline, CDR1 is LGHNA, CDR2 YSLEER. The CDR3 DNA reads as TGCGCCAGCAGCCAAGAGGCCCGGCCCCAGGAGACCCAGTACTTC. Amino acids: CASSQEARPQETQYF.

This rearrangement joins TRBV29-1 to TRBJ2-7; D gene unclear. Trimming pared 6 bases from V and 0 bases from J, leaving 6 bases between. CDR1 and CDR2 from the germline V gene are SQVTM and ANQGSEA. The CDR3 extends over 11 amino acids. CDR3 nucleotides: TGCAGCGTAGTCCTCTCCTACGAGCAGTACTTC. It specifies CSVVLSYEQYF.

This clonotype is judged medium-sized. The DNA of the CDR3 is TGCAGCGTCTCCGGGACAGGGGTTTACAATGAGCAGTTCTTC. Translated: CSVSGTGVYNEQFF. The chain uses TRBV29-1 and TRBJ2-1, with 10 positions matching TRBD1. The CDR3 extends over 14 amino acids. Germline V gives CDR1 SQVTM, CDR2 ANQGSEA. Trimming at V came to 6 bases and at J to 4 bases, leaving 6 bases not matched to a gene.

In its sample, this clonotype was seen many times. V and J are TRBV6-1 and TRBJ2-7; a weak D match, TRBD1 (6 bases). Germline CDR1 MNHNS, CDR2 SASEGT. Deletions cut 8 bases from V and 0 bases from J, with 17 bases between. CDR3 size: 15 residues. The CDR3 DNA is TGTGCCAGCGCCTCATTCTGGACAGCCTCCTACGAGCAGTACTTC. Translation gives CASASFWTASYEQYF.

There are many counts of this clonotype. The chain is built from TRBV20-1 and TRBJ1-1; 8 bases align to TRBD1. The ends lost 6 bases at V and 7 bases at J; junction bases unmatched: 7. Per the germline V gene, CDR1 is DFQATT and CDR2 is SNEGSKA (reference sequence). The CDR3 loop spans 12 amino acids. The CDR3 region has the DNA TGCAGTGCGGGAACTGACAGGGGTGAAGCTTTCTTT. Encoded protein: CSAGTDRGEAFF.

This chain uses TRBV5-1 with TRBJ2-1, with 9 positions matching TRBD2. With V trimmed by 0 bases and J by 4 bases, 2 bases remained unmatched. The CDR3 runs to 15 residues. Germline-derived CDR1 and CDR2 are SGHRS and YFSETQ. In DNA form, the CDR3 reads TGCGCCAGCAGCTTGGATCTAGCGGGGTACAATGAGCAGTTCTTC. Its translation: CASSLDLAGYNEQFF.

This clonotype was detected ten times or more. V and J are TRBV12-3 or TRBV12-4 and TRBJ2-5; a possible D gene is TRBD2 (6 bases). The length of the CDR3 is 14 residues. V shed 5 bases and J shed 1 base, with 11 bases lying between them. In DNA, the CDR3 is TGTGCCAGCAGTATCCGGGACTTCCAAGAGACCCAGTACTTC. This translates into CASSIRDFQETQYF.

This clonotype was observed many times. The chain is built from TRBV6-4 and TRBJ1-1; possibly TRBD1 for D (5 bases). The CDR3 loop spans 16 amino acids. Germline V gene sequence: CDR1 MRHNA, CDR2 SNTAGT. V was cut by 6 bases and J by 3 bases, with 20 bases left in between. The CDR3 here is CASSREWYRLDTEAFF. CDR3 in DNA: TGTGCCAGCAGCAGGGAATGGTACAGACTGGACACTGAAGCTTTCTTT.

This clonotype has only a few counts. The chain recombines TRBV5-1 with TRBJ2-5; D gene unclear. The length of the CDR3 is 12 residues. CDR1 is SGHRS and CDR2 is YFSETQ in the germline V gene. V was pared by 4 bases and J by 6 bases, with 10 bases between. The CDR3 sequence is CASSEALKTQYF. The CDR3 DNA is TGCGCCAGCAGCGAAGCGTTGAAGACCCAGTACTTC.

This clonotype showed up just a few times. The rearrangement joins TRBV10-3 to TRBJ2-7, with a tentative D call TRBD2 (6 bases). Germline CDR1 reads ENHRY; CDR2 reads SYGVKD. V was pared by 8 bases and J by 1 base, with 6 bases between. The CDR3 loop spans 11 amino acids. CDR3 in amino acids: CAIRGSYEQYF. CDR3 DNA sequence: TGTGCCATCCGGGGGTCCTACGAGCAGTACTTC.

This clonotype was picked up many times. The rearrangement links TRBV9 to TRBJ2-3; D unresolved. This CDR3 is 14 amino acids long. The ends were cut back, 2 bases at V and 5 bases at J, with 12 bases in the middle. Germline V gene data show CDR1 as SGDLS and CDR2 as YYNGEE. As DNA, the CDR3 is TGTGCCAGCAGCGTCAACAGCAGAGAAGATACGCAGTATTTT. It encodes CASSVNSREDTQYF. Full variable domain (remainder filled in from reference TRBV9 and TRBJ2-3): DSGVTQTPKHLITATGQRVTLRCSPRSGDLSVYWYQQSLDQGLQFLIQYYNGEERAKGNILERFSAQQFPDLHSELNLSSLELGDSALYFCASSVNSREDTQYFGPGTRLTVL.

This clonotype was recorded at least ten times. The rearrangement uses TRBV11-2 and TRBJ2-5; possibly TRBD1 for D (6 bases). CDR3 size: 17 residues. The V gene's germline CDR1 is SGHAT and CDR2 FQNNGV. Between the trimmed V and J ends, which lost 0 bases and 4 bases, there was a span of 18 bases. The CDR3 region has the DNA TGTGCCAGCAGCTTAGACGGGCTCACGGGGACAACAGAGACCCAGTACTTC. It is translated as CASSLDGLTGTTETQYF.